This T cell receptor (beta chain) was obtained from a study of T cell repertoires in cytomegalovirus infection. Study context: Used in the study were CMV epitopes, some recently identified and HLA-C-restricted, others well-studied and HLA-B-restricted. Public TCR beta signature analysis indicated the presence of both CMV infection and matching HLA type.

The germline CDR1 and CDR2 sequences are SGHAT and FQDESV (reference sequence). This CDR3 is 15 amino acids long. Comments on this clonotype: What it binds is not known. At one end the junction does not follow the germline gene, possibly because of a read error.

Via MiXCR, TCRdb re-called the reads, giving one row per CDR3 protein. The table has around 900,000 distinct CDR3 sequences, around 32% seen once; the top ten hold under 15%. Points from the study as a whole: Ex vivo, HLA-C-restricted CMV-specific TCR beta clonotypes prevailed over the rest of the response.

The chain links TRBV11-1 to TRBJ1-1; 10 bases agree with TRBD1. The clonotype was recovered from a human donor in good health (CMV status not recorded). Some clones in this sample may be carry-over from other donors' samples. The starting material was cultured CD8+ T cells from PBMCs, obtained from culture after CMV antigen stimulation. As DNA, the CDR3 is TGTGCCAGCAGCTTGAGACAGGGGGCGCAGACTGATGCTTTCTTT. Translation gives CASSLRQGAQTDAFF.